This T cell receptor beta chain was observed in a study of T cell responses to AZD1222 COVID-19 vaccine. General study findings and limits: Donors were mostly white British, more females; clonal diversity possibly underestimated. Distributed over spike, vaccine-associated CD4 TCRs predominated at 160-218 and 743-854. Baseline serology detected seropositivity in only five to seven AZD1222 recipients. Spike-specific TCRs gained breadth and depth after people received two AZD1222 doses.

CDR3 length: 13 amino acids. In germline, CDR1 is MDHEN, CDR2 SYDVKM. Trimming cost V 6 bases and J 4 bases, with 12 bases left between them. The method was immunoSEQ multiplex PCR; TCRdb's version includes in-frame clones alone and lacks a portion of them. The sample contains roughly 200,000 clones, about 93% of which appear only once. A remark on this clone: Its antigen is unidentified.

The chain joins TRBV28 to TRBJ1-2, with D possibly matching TRBD1 (5 bases). The sequences come from peripheral blood, collected on day 0 of MenACWY control vaccination. This clonotype was sampled from an adult in good health. The CDR3 spells CASSRDRFYGYTF. The CDR3 DNA sequence: TGTGCCAGCAGCAGAGACAGATTCTATGGCTACACCTTC.